Below are 31 T cell receptor beta chains sequenced from a single sample in a study of OX40 agonist ivuxolimab in advanced cancers. Libraries were prepared by immunoSEQ multiplex PCR; TCRdb keeps only in-frame clonotypes and omits some of them. Among some 16,000 clones listed, roughly 90% were seen once. The sample here was CD4+ or CD8+ T cells sorted from blood, taken in a trial of the OX40 agonist ivuxolimab. All receptors come from an adult with an advanced solid tumor such as melanoma, head and neck, liver or kidney cancer.

The chain employs TRBV28 and TRBJ2-1; D unresolved. Between the trimmed V and J ends, which lost 9 bases and 9 bases, there was a span of 9 bases. This CDR3 has 10 amino acids. The germline CDR1 and CDR2 sequences are MDHEN and SYDVKM. The CDR3 loop is CASTGLEQFF. The CDR3 nucleotides read TGTGCCAGTACGGGTCTTGAGCAGTTCTTC.

The V call is TRBV19, the J call TRBJ2-3; D uncertain. This CDR3 comprises 15 residues. With 5 bases removed from V and 0 bases from J, the gap between germline ends came to 12 bases. Germline V gene lookup returns CDR1 LNHDA and CDR2 SQIVND (reference sequence). CDR3 sequence (DNA): TGTGCCAGTAGTTCACAGAGACCTAGCACAGATACGCAGTATTTT. It yields the protein CASSSQRPSTDTQYF.

The genes are TRBV6-6 and TRBJ2-1, with D tentatively TRBD1 (5 bases). The CDR3 contains 15 residues. V shed 2 bases and J shed 5 bases, with 13 bases lying between them. The germline gives CDR1 MNHNY, CDR2 SVGAGI (reference sequence). The CDR3 nucleotides read TGTGCCAGCAGTTACCAGGGCAACCCAAACAATGAGCAGTTCTTC. This codes for CASSYQGNPNNEQFF.

CDR3 sequence reads: CASSRRQGYEQYF. The DNA for the CDR3 is TGTGCCAGCAGCCGGCGACAGGGGTACGAGCAGTACTTC. The chain links TRBV11-2 to TRBJ2-7; TRBD1 matches 8 bases. Germline values: CDR1 SGHAT, CDR2 FQNNGV. The CDR3 sequence is 13 residues long. Trimming took 5 bases from V and 4 from J; bases not matched to a gene: 4.

This chain uses TRBV10-3 with TRBJ2-7; D remains ambiguous. V lost 2 bases and J lost 5, with 7 bases in between. Germline V gene data show CDR1 as ENHRY and CDR2 as SYGVKD. The CDR3 is 12 residues long. The CDR3 DNA reads TGTGCCATCAGTGAGACAAGTAACGAGCAGTACTTC. Its translation: CAISETSNEQYF.

As to this clone: One end of the junction is discordant with germline, which a read error may explain. The chain employs TRBV30 and TRBJ2-1; D uncertain. CDR1 is GTSNPN and CDR2 is SVGIG in the germline V gene (reference sequence). The CDR3 is 14 amino acids. DNA of the CDR3: TGTGCCTGGAGGAGGTTGGAGTTCGACGGTGAGCGGTTCTTC. Translated: CAWRRLEFDGERFF.

The chain carries TRBV30 and TRBJ2-7; 9 bases line up with TRBD2. Trimming cost V 3 bases and J 4 bases; bases outside gene matches: 10. Germline V gene sequence: CDR1 GTSNPN, CDR2 SVGIG (reference sequence). This CDR3 has 15 amino acids. The CDR3 nucleotides read TGTGCCTGGAGCTACCTTGGCGGGAGGGCGTACGAGCAGTACTTC. Its translation: CAWSYLGGRAYEQYF.

The chain employs TRBV7-3 and TRBJ1-5; D not resolved. Germline V gene sequence: CDR1 SGHTA, CDR2 FQGTGA. The CDR3 consists of 16 residues. V was clipped by 1 base and J by 4 bases, with 14 bases between them. The CDR3 DNA is TGTGCCAGCAGCTTAAACTCGTTGTGGCAAAATCAGCCCCAGCATTTT. Protein: CASSLNSLWQNQPQHF.

With respect to this clone: Since no conserved phenylalanine or tryptophan closes the CDR3, a read error is the likely cause. It is unclear where the CDR3 begins or ends on the DNA, so no DNA is shown, and the CDR3 is as TCRdb lists it. The chain is built from TRBV4-2 and TRBJ2-6. 15 amino acids form the CDR3, both terminal residues included. CDR1 and CDR2 from the germline V gene are LGHNA and YNFKEQ. CDR3 sequence: CASSSPVKGYKVGPT.

The chain employs TRBV15 and TRBJ2-4; 11 nucleotides agree with TRBD2. Per the germline V gene, CDR1 is LNHNV and CDR2 is YYDKDF (reference sequence). The CDR3 is 15 residues long. The junction had 11 bases not matched to a gene; V was cut back by 0 bases and J by 16 bases. The CDR3 reads CATSREGLAVEYPYF. Written as DNA, the CDR3 is TGTGCCACCAGCAGAGAGGGACTAGCGGTGGAATATCCATACTTC.

This clone was observed a handful of times. This rearrangement joins TRBV6-5 to TRBJ1-2; 7 nucleotides line up with TRBD1. This CDR3 has 12 residues. Looked up from germline, CDR1 is MNHEY and CDR2 is SVGAGI. The V gene end was trimmed by 6 bases and the J gene end by 7 bases; junction bases not matched to a gene: 5. The CDR3 DNA reads TGTGCCAGCAGGCAGGGACAGAGTGGCTACACCTTC. It specifies CASRQGQSGYTF.

The chain joins TRBV28 to TRBJ2-7, with 9 bases matching TRBD1. J lost 4 bases, V lost 4 bases, and 2 bases had no gene match. The CDR3 sequence is 13 residues long. Germline loops: CDR1 MDHEN, CDR2 SYDVKM. The CDR3 nucleotides read TGTGCCAGCAGTTCAGGACAGGGGTACGAGCAGTACTTC. It codes for CASSSGQGYEQYF.

This chain links TRBV7-9 with TRBJ1-3; no firm D call. With 5 bases removed from V and 3 bases from J, the gap between germline ends came to 11 bases. There are 14 residues in the CDR3. Germline V gene sequence: CDR1 SEHNR, CDR2 FQNEAQ (reference sequence). This CDR3 is CASSPMGSGNTIYF. CDR3 sequence (DNA): TGTGCCAGCAGCCCGATGGGGAGTGGAAACACCATATATTTT.

J is TRBJ2-2 and V is TRBV6-5; perhaps D is TRBD1 or TRBD2 (6 bases each). The CDR3 length is 15 residues. V was pared by 6 bases and J by 3 bases, with 14 bases between. Germline assignment: CDR1 MNHEY and CDR2 SVGAGI. CDR3 loop: CASSPQGTDTGELFF. CDR3 nucleotides: TGTGCCAGCAGCCCCCAGGGGACTGACACCGGGGAGCTGTTTTTT.

This clone showed up just a few times. The V gene is TRBV18, the J gene TRBJ2-2, with D possibly matching TRBD2 (5 bases). V lost 2 bases to trimming and J lost 6 bases, with 10 bases between them. CDR3 size: 14 residues. The germline V gene encodes CDR1 KGHSH and CDR2 LQKENI. CDR3 in amino acids: CASSPTERAGELFF. The CDR3 region has the DNA TGTGCCAGCTCACCAACGGAGAGGGCCGGGGAGCTGTTTTTT.

This chain joins TRBV12-5 and TRBJ1-5, with D tentatively TRBD1 (5 bases). Between the trimmed V and J ends, which lost 3 bases and 6 bases, there was a span of 9 bases. Germline values: CDR1 LGHNT, CDR2 FRNRAP. The CDR3 loop spans 13 amino acids. The CDR3 DNA is TGTGCTAGTGGTTTAGGGGACGGTCAGCCCCAGCATTTT. It specifies CASGLGDGQPQHF.

CDR3 bases: TGTGCCAGCAGCGTAGCTGGGAACACTGAAGCTTTCTTT. Protein: CASSVAGNTEAFF. The V gene is TRBV9, the J gene TRBJ1-1; D remains unclear. CDR1 and CDR2 from the germline V gene are SGDLS and YYNGEE. There are 13 residues in the CDR3. V dropped 0 bases and J dropped 1 base, with 4 bases sitting between them.

The V call is TRBV30, the J call TRBJ1-4; D not certain. The CDR3 runs to 11 residues. V was shortened by 5 bases and J by 3 bases, with 4 bases between the two germline ends. Germline lookup yields CDR1 GTSNPN and CDR2 SVGIG (reference sequence). This chain's CDR3 is CAWPANEKLFF. The CDR3 DNA follows: TGTGCCTGGCCAGCTAATGAAAAACTGTTTTTT.

The chain is built from TRBV7-9 and TRBJ1-2; the match to TRBD1 covers 10 bases. CDR3 length: 14 residues. Trimming cost V 5 bases and J 7 bases; bases outside gene matches: 7. CDR1 is SEHNR, CDR2 FQNEAQ, per germline (reference sequence). CDR3 amino acids: CASSDRDRGPGYTF. CDR3 DNA: TGTGCCAGCAGCGACCGGGACAGGGGTCCTGGCTACACCTTC.

V usage is TRBV4-1 and J usage is TRBJ2-3; D uncertain. V was shortened by 0 bases and J by 4 bases, with 8 bases between the two germline ends. Germline CDR1 MGHRA, CDR2 YSYEKL. This CDR3 spans 14 amino acids. CDR3 nucleotide sequence: TGCGCCAGCAGCCAAGATTTGGGTGCAGATACGCAGTATTTT. Residues: CASSQDLGADTQYF.

The V and J genes are TRBV28 and TRBJ2-4; the match to TRBD1 covers 10 bases. This CDR3 has 15 amino acids. The V segment lost 5 bases and the J segment 6 bases; nucleotides outside the gene matches: 7. Germline CDR1 and CDR2: MDHEN and SYDVKM. CDR3 nucleotides: TGTGCCAGCAGTCCCGGGACAGGGGTAGCAAACATTCAGTACTTC. This translates into CASSPGTGVANIQYF.

The J gene is TRBJ1-2, the V gene TRBV5-6; the match to TRBD1 covers 7 bases. Losses at the gene ends were 4 bases for V and 7 bases for J; bases not matched to a gene: 4. The CDR3 has 12 residues. Germline V gives CDR1 SGHDT, CDR2 YYEEEE. CDR3 in amino acids: CASSPGGSGYTF. The CDR3 region has the DNA TGTGCCAGCAGCCCAGGGGGTAGTGGCTACACCTTC.

The V and J genes are TRBV7-3 and TRBJ1-2; D uncertain. Trimming shortened V by 0 bases and J by 4 bases, and 9 bases separated the two germline ends. This CDR3 is 14 amino acids long. Germline V gene lookup returns CDR1 SGHTA and CDR2 FQGTGA. For the CDR3, the DNA is TGTGCCAGCAGCTTAACCACAGAACTCTATGGCTACACCTTC. Encoded protein: CASSLTTELYGYTF.

The CDR3: CASSPPLGQMNTEAFF. CDR3 DNA sequence: TGTGCCAGCAGTCCTCCCCTCGGACAGATGAACACTGAAGCTTTCTTT. The rearrangement links TRBV7-9 to TRBJ1-1, with TRBD1 as a possible D gene (6 bases). The CDR3 is 16 residues long. V gave up 6 bases and J gave up 0 bases, with 17 bases separating them. Per the germline V gene, CDR1 is SEHNR and CDR2 is FQNEAQ (reference sequence).

The rearrangement uses TRBV29-1 and TRBJ2-3; D possibly corresponds to TRBD2 (5 bases). The V end was cut by 7 bases, the J end by 0 bases, with 14 bases between. The germline V gene encodes CDR1 SQVTM and CDR2 ANQGSEA. The CDR3 runs 14 residues. The CDR3 region is CSAYGEGSTDTQYF. As DNA, the CDR3 is TGCAGCGCCTACGGAGAGGGAAGCACAGATACGCAGTATTTT.

The chain carries TRBV19 and TRBJ2-1, with 11 bases matching TRBD2. Germline V gives CDR1 LNHDA, CDR2 SQIVND (reference sequence). Trimming at V came to 4 bases and at J to 2 bases, leaving 4 bases not matched to a gene. This CDR3 region has 16 residues. The CDR3 spells CASSRTSGPTYNEQFF. The CDR3 region has the DNA TGTGCCAGTAGTAGGACTAGCGGGCCCACCTACAATGAGCAGTTCTTC.

J is TRBJ2-2 and V is TRBV6-6; D assignment may be TRBD1 or TRBD2 (5 bases each). This CDR3 has 14 amino acids. The V end was cut by 0 bases, the J end by 6 bases, with 8 bases between. The germline gives CDR1 MNHNY, CDR2 SVGAGI (reference sequence). The DNA for the CDR3 is TGTGCCAGCAGTTACTCCTTGGGGGCCGGGGAGCTGTTTTTT. It translates to CASSYSLGAGELFF.

The chain combines TRBV28 with TRBJ2-7, with TRBD2 matching 9 bases. The V gene end was trimmed by 3 bases and the J gene end by 4 bases; junction bases not matched to a gene: 1. Germline V gives CDR1 MDHEN, CDR2 SYDVKM. CDR3 length: 13 amino acids. CDR3 protein: CASSFSGRYEQYF. CDR3 coding DNA: TGTGCCAGCAGTTTCAGCGGGAGGTACGAGCAGTACTTC. Full variable domain (missing parts from reference TRBV28 and TRBJ2-7): DVKVTQSSRYLVKRTGEKVFLECVQDMDHENMFWYRQDPGLGLRLIYFSYDVKMKEKGDIPEGYSVSREKKERFSLILESASTNQTSMYLCASSFSGRYEQYFGPGTRLTVT.

DNA for the CDR3: TGCGCCAGCAGCTCCGGAGAGGGTACTAATGAGCAGTTCTTC. Encoded protein: CASSSGEGTNEQFF. The rearrangement joins TRBV4-1 to TRBJ2-1, with D tentatively TRBD2 (5 bases). The CDR3 sequence is 14 residues long. Trimming took 5 bases from V and 7 from J, leaving 15 bases between them. Germline CDR1 and CDR2: MGHRA and YSYEKL.

In this sample, this clone is medium-sized. This chain joins TRBV10-3 and TRBJ2-7, with D possibly called TRBD1 or TRBD2 (5 bases each). CDR3 length: 16 amino acids. V was shortened by 4 bases and J by 1 base, with 17 bases between the two germline ends. Per the germline V gene, CDR1 is ENHRY and CDR2 is SYGVKD. CDR3: CAISVPGQGASYEQYF. The CDR3 DNA sequence: TGTGCCATCAGTGTCCCCGGGCAGGGAGCGTCCTACGAGCAGTACTTC.

This chain links TRBV10-1 with TRBJ2-7, with D perhaps matching TRBD1 (6 bases). CDR3 length: 15 amino acids. V lost 0 bases and J lost 4, with 13 bases in between. Germline V gives CDR1 WNHNN, CDR2 SYGVQD (reference sequence). The CDR3 DNA reads as TGCGCCAGCAGTGAGTCTCCAGGGGCGTCGTACGAGCAGTACTTC. Its protein product is CASSESPGASYEQYF.